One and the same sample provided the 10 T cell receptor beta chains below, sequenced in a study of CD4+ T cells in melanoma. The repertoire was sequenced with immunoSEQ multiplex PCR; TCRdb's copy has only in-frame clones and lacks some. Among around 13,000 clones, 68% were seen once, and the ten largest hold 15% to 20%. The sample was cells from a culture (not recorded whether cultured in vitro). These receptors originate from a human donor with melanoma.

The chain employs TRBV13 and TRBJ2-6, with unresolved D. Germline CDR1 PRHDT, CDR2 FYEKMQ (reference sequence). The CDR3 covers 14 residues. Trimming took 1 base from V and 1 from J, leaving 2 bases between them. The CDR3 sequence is CASSLVSGANVLTF. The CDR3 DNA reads TGTGCCAGCAGCTTAGTGTCTGGGGCCAACGTCCTGACTTTC.

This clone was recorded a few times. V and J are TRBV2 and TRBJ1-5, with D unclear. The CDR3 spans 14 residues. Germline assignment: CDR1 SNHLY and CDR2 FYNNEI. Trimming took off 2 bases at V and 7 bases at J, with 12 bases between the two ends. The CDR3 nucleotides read TGTGCCAGCAGTGAAACCCAGAATTCGCAGCCCCAGCATTTT. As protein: CASSETQNSQPQHF.

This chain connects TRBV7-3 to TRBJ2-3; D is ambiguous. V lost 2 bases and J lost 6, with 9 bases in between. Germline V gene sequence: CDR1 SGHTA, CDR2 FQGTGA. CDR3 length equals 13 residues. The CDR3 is CASSLARRDTQYF. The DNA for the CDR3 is TGTGCCAGCAGCTTAGCGCGAAGGGATACGCAGTATTTT.

In nucleotides, the CDR3 is TGCGCCAGCAGCCCCAGGCTAGCGGGGGCCTACGAGCAGTACTTC. This gives the protein CASSPRLAGAYEQYF. This chain uses TRBV5-1 with TRBJ2-7, with 10 bases fitting TRBD2. CDR1 and CDR2 from the germline V gene are SGHRS and YFSETQ. After removal of 4 bases from V and 2 bases from J, the junction contained 6 bases not matched to a gene. The CDR3 is 15 residues long. The full variable domain, with the rest looked up from reference TRBV5-1 and TRBJ2-7, is KAGVTQTPRYLIKTRGQQVTLSCSPISGHRSVSWYQQTPGQGLQFLFEYFSETQRNKGNFPGRFSGRQFSNSRSEMNVSTLELGDSALYLCASSPRLAGAYEQYFGPGTRLTVT.

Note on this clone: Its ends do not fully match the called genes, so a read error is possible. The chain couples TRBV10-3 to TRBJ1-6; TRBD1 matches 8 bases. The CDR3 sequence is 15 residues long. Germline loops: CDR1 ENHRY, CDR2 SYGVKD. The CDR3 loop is CASSYGSGGHSPLHF. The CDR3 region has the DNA TGTGCCAGCAGTTACGGATCAGGGGGCCATTCACCCCTCCACTTT.

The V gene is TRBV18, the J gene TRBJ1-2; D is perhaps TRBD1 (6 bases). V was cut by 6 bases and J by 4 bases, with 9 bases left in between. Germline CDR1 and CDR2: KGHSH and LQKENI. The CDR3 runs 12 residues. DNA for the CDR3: TGTGCCAGCTCCCAGGGGCCCTATGGCTACACCTTC. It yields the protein CASSQGPYGYTF.

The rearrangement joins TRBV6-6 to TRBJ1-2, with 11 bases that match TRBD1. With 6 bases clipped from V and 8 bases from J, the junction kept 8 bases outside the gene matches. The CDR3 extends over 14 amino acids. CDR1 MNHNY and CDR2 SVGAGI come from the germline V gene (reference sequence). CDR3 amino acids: CASRDRDRGLGYTF. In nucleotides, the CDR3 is TGTGCCAGCAGAGACCGGGACAGGGGGTTGGGCTACACCTTC.

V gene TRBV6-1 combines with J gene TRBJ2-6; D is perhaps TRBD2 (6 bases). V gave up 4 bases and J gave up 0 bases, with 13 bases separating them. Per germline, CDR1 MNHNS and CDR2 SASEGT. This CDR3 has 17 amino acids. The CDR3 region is CASSVRGTGSGANVLTF. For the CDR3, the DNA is TGTGCCAGCAGTGTCCGGGGGACGGGCTCTGGGGCCAACGTCCTGACTTTC.

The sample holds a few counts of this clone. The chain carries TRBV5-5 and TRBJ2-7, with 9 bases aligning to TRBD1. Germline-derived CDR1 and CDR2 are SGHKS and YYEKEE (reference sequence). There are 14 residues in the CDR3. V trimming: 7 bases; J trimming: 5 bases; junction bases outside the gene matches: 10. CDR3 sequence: CASGTGGARHEQYF. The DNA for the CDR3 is TGTGCCAGCGGAACAGGGGGCGCTCGGCACGAGCAGTACTTC.

The CDR3 region is CASSPADSLNGAQYF. CDR3 DNA: TGTGCCAGCAGCCCCGCGGACAGCCTCAATGGGGCCCAGTACTTC. V is TRBV5-4 and J is TRBJ2-5; tentatively, D is TRBD1 (6 bases). This CDR3 is 15 amino acids long. Germline V lookup: CDR1 SGHNT, CDR2 YYREEE (reference sequence). Trimming removed 4 bases at V and 9 bases at J, with 22 bases between.